This entry lists 32 T cell receptor beta chains sequenced from one sample in a study of cytomegalovirus exposure and HLA in healthy donors. The PCR ran on 60 Vbeta and 13 Jbeta primers. This table comes from immunoSEQ multiplex PCR, and its TCRdb copy is limited to in-frame clones, with some not included. The table records 150,000 to 200,000 clones, about 69% of them present only once. The sample consisted of PBMCs. These receptors came from a human donor in good health.

The CDR3 DNA reads as TGCGCCAGCAGCCAAGATGGAGGAATAAGGAATCAGCCCCAGCATTTT. This gives the protein CASSQDGGIRNQPQHF. The chain has TRBV4-1 and TRBJ1-5, with D hard to call. V lost 0 bases, J lost 4 bases, and 13 bases lay in between. The CDR3 consists of 16 residues. Germline assignment: CDR1 MGHRA and CDR2 YSYEKL.

This clone was counted only a few times. The chain recombines TRBV7-3 with TRBJ2-7; 10 positions agree with TRBD1. This CDR3 comprises 15 residues. The germline gives CDR1 SGHTA, CDR2 FQGTGA. V lost 0 bases, J lost 5 bases, and 4 bases stayed unmatched. The CDR3 region has the DNA TGTGCCAGCAGCTTAACGGGACAGGGGAGGAACGAGCAGTACTTC. Translation gives CASSLTGQGRNEQYF.

The chain couples TRBV6-1 to TRBJ1-2; D remains ambiguous. The CDR3 covers 14 residues. In germline, CDR1 is MNHNS, CDR2 SASEGT. Trimming shortened V by 1 base and J by 1 base, and 7 bases separated the two germline ends. The DNA for the CDR3 is TGTGCCAGCAGTGAAGACAGAGTTAACTATGGCTACACCTTC. This codes for CASSEDRVNYGYTF.

The rearrangement uses TRBV19 and TRBJ1-2, with D unclear. The CDR3 loop spans 15 amino acids. V gave up 8 bases and J gave up 0 bases, with 16 bases separating them. Germline V lookup: CDR1 LNHDA, CDR2 SQIVND (reference sequence). The DNA of the CDR3 is TGTGCCAGTTCCGAACGGCAGGTACCTAACTATGGCTACACCTTC. This gives the protein CASSERQVPNYGYTF.

This chain joins TRBV18 and TRBJ1-1; tentatively, D is TRBD1 (5 bases). The CDR3 has 15 residues. Trimming removed 3 bases at V and 0 bases at J, with 11 bases between. Germline lookup yields CDR1 KGHSH and CDR2 LQKENI. CDR3 sequence (DNA): TGTGCCAGCTCACCTGACAGCCTCTTGAACACTGAAGCTTTCTTT. Its translation is CASSPDSLLNTEAFF.

This chain uses TRBV2 with TRBJ2-1; the match to TRBD2 covers 8 bases. CDR1 SNHLY and CDR2 FYNNEI come from the germline V gene. The CDR3 runs 15 residues. Trimming cost V 1 base and J 3 bases; bases outside gene matches: 2. The CDR3 DNA reads as TGTGCCAGCAGTGAAGTCGGGGGGGACTACAATGAGCAGTTCTTC. As protein: CASSEVGGDYNEQFF.

The rearrangement links TRBV5-1 to TRBJ2-7; 11 nucleotides match TRBD1. J was trimmed by 2 bases and V by 4 bases; bases with no gene match: 2. The germline V gene has CDR1 SGHRS and CDR2 YFSETQ. This CDR3 spans 14 amino acids. CDR3 protein: CASSAGQGAYEQYF. The CDR3 DNA is TGCGCCAGCAGCGCGGGACAGGGGGCCTACGAGCAGTACTTC.

This chain uses TRBV29-1 with TRBJ1-2; D is unclear. The germline V gene has CDR1 SQVTM and CDR2 ANQGSEA. V lost 1 base and J lost 0, with 9 bases in between. The CDR3 is 14 amino acids. The CDR3 sequence is CSVEAKQSNYGYTF. In DNA, the CDR3 is TGCAGCGTTGAAGCTAAACAGTCTAACTATGGCTACACCTTC.

The chain links TRBV27 to TRBJ1-5; possible D gene TRBD1, 6 bases. Germline values: CDR1 MNHEY, CDR2 SMNVEV (reference sequence). The CDR3 length is 16 residues. V was clipped by 2 bases and J by 7 bases, with 18 bases between them. CDR3 DNA: TGTGCCAGCAGTTTAAACGGGCAGGGGCTGCGACAGCCCCAGCATTTT. Residues: CASSLNGQGLRQPQHF.

This clone was seen only a few times. V gene TRBV10-2 combines with J gene TRBJ2-7; D unclear. With 4 bases removed from V and 3 bases from J, the gap between germline ends came to 4 bases. Germline V lookup: CDR1 WSHSY, CDR2 SAAADI. The CDR3 spans 11 residues. Here the CDR3 reads CASSAIYEQYF. The DNA for the CDR3 is TGCGCCAGCAGTGCCATCTACGAGCAGTACTTC.

The V gene is TRBV6-4, the J gene TRBJ1-1; D gene uncertain. Germline V CDR1 and CDR2: MRHNA, SNTAGT. Between the trimmed V and J ends, which lost 10 bases and 7 bases, there was a span of 16 bases. This CDR3 region has 12 residues. The DNA for the CDR3 is TGTGCCACACTAAACGAGAACGGTGAAGCTTTCTTT. Protein sequence: CATLNENGEAFF.

V gene TRBV4-1 combines with J gene TRBJ2-1; TRBD1 agrees at 11 bases. Germline V lookup: CDR1 MGHRA, CDR2 YSYEKL. The CDR3 loop spans 15 amino acids. J lost 7 bases, V lost 4 bases, and 6 bases had no gene match. CDR3 sequence (DNA): TGCGCCAGCAGCCCCGTCGGGACAGGGGGAAATGAGCAGTTCTTC. Its translation: CASSPVGTGGNEQFF.

The V and J genes are TRBV19 and TRBJ1-6, with a weak D call TRBD1 (5 bases). Deletions cut 5 bases from V and 6 bases from J, with 11 bases between. This CDR3 is built from 14 residues. Germline V gene data show CDR1 as LNHDA and CDR2 as SQIVND (reference sequence). The CDR3 is CASSEGGANSPLHF. The CDR3 coding sequence is TGTGCCAGTAGTGAAGGAGGGGCTAATTCACCCCTCCACTTT.

The J gene is TRBJ2-5, the V gene TRBV10-3, with a possible D match to TRBD2 (6 bases). The V gene lost 10 bases and the J gene lost 2 bases, with 14 bases spanning the gap. Germline CDR1 reads ENHRY; CDR2 reads SYGVKD. The CDR3 is 13 amino acids. CDR3 amino acids: CATGGGWQETQYF. CDR3 sequence (DNA): TGTGCCACCGGGGGTGGTTGGCAAGAGACCCAGTACTTC.

As DNA, the CDR3 is TGTGCCAGCAGCTTATGGATGGGGGCGGGCACTGAAGCTTTCTTT. Translating it yields CASSLWMGAGTEAFF. This chain uses TRBV5-6 with TRBJ1-1, with a possible D match to TRBD1 (6 bases). Germline values: CDR1 SGHDT, CDR2 YYEEEE. V was shortened by 2 bases and J by 4 bases, with 15 bases between the two germline ends. The CDR3 sequence is 15 residues long.

This chain uses TRBV7-9 with TRBJ2-2; TRBD2 might be the D (5 bases). The CDR3 is 14 residues long. V was pared by 1 base and J by 6 bases, with 9 bases between. CDR1 is SEHNR, CDR2 FQNEAQ, per germline (reference sequence). In DNA, the CDR3 is TGTGCCAGCAGCTTAGGTCGGGGTCCCGGGGAGCTGTTTTTT. Protein sequence: CASSLGRGPGELFF. The full variable domain, completed using reference TRBV7-9 and TRBJ2-2, is DTGVSQNPRHKITKRGQNVTFRCDPISEHNRLYWYRQTLGQGPEFLTYFQNEAQLEKSRLLSDRFSAERPKGSFSTLEIQRTEQGDSAMYLCASSLGRGPGELFFGEGSRLTVL.

This chain connects TRBV9 to TRBJ2-3; 8 bases are a match to TRBD2. There are 15 residues in the CDR3. The V and J ends lost 1 base and 0 bases, in that order; junction bases with no gene match: 1. Germline values: CDR1 SGDLS, CDR2 YYNGEE. For the CDR3, the DNA is TGTGCCAGCAGCGTAACTAGCGGTAGCACAGATACGCAGTATTTT. Protein product: CASSVTSGSTDTQYF.

The chain recombines TRBV30 with TRBJ1-2; TRBD1 agrees at 8 bases. CDR3 length: 14 amino acids. With 5 bases clipped from V and 4 bases from J, the junction kept 9 bases outside the gene matches. Germline CDR1 is GTSNPN and CDR2 is SVGIG (reference sequence). CDR3 sequence (DNA): TGTGCCTGGGATACGGGACAGGCTCTCTATGGCTACACCTTC. As protein: CAWDTGQALYGYTF. The variable domain in full, with the rest retrieved from reference TRBV30 and TRBJ1-2, is SQTIHQWPATLVQPVGSPLSLECTVEGTSNPNLYWYRQAAGRGLQLLFYSVGIGQISSEVPQNLSASRPQDRQFILSSKKLLLSDSGFYLCAWDTGQALYGYTFGSGTRLTVV.

Within the sample, this clone is medium-sized (0.01 to 0.1%). The chain employs TRBV4-3 and TRBJ1-5; 11 positions match TRBD1. The CDR3 has 18 residues. The V segment lost 0 bases and the J segment 3 bases; nucleotides outside the gene matches: 7. Germline CDR1 reads LGHNA; CDR2 reads YSLEER. The CDR3, as DNA: TGCGCCAGCAGCCAAGATGGTTGGACAGGGGGCAACAATCAGCCCCAGCATTTT. As protein: CASSQDGWTGGNNQPQHF.

This clone was counted between two and nine times. The sample has other DNA sequences that encode this CDR3 too. The V call is TRBV6-6, the J call TRBJ1-2; the D gene is possibly TRBD1 (5 bases). Deletions cut 6 bases from V and 0 bases from J, with 8 bases between. The V gene's germline CDR1 is MNHNY and CDR2 SVGAGI (reference sequence). The CDR3 consists of 13 residues. The chain's CDR3 is CASSPGSNYGYTF. CDR3 nucleotides: TGTGCCAGCAGCCCAGGGTCTAACTATGGCTACACCTTC.

This chain links TRBV7-2 with TRBJ1-1; weak D call: TRBD1 (6 bases). V lost 5 bases, J lost 2 bases, and 15 bases lay in between. Germline CDR1 is SGHTA and CDR2 is FQGNSA. This CDR3 region has 15 residues. The CDR3 region is CASSKGGGANTEAFF. The CDR3, as DNA: TGTGCCAGCAGCAAAGGGGGAGGGGCAAACACTGAAGCTTTCTTT. Drawing the rest from reference TRBV7-2 and TRBJ1-1, the complete variable domain is GAGVSQSPSNKVTEKGKDVELRCDPISGHTALYWYRQSLGQGLEFLIYFQGNSAPDKSGLPSDRFSAERTGGSVSTLTIQRTQQEDSAVYLCASSKGGGANTEAFFGQGTRLTVV.

The chain carries TRBV7-2 and TRBJ2-7; 8 bases are shared with TRBD1. The CDR3 runs to 13 residues. Germline lookup yields CDR1 SGHTA and CDR2 FQGNSA. Unmatched junction bases numbered 4, after V lost 4 bases and J lost 5 bases. DNA for the CDR3: TGTGCCAGCAGCTCGGACAGGGCCAACGAGCAGTACTTC. Encoded protein: CASSSDRANEQYF.

CDR3 sequence reads: CASSPTPRGEAFF. The CDR3 DNA follows: TGTGCCAGCTCACCGACTCCCCGGGGTGAAGCTTTCTTT. The chain links TRBV18 to TRBJ1-1; D is undetermined. CDR1 and CDR2 (germline): KGHSH, LQKENI. The CDR3 runs 13 residues. Trimming stripped 3 bases from V and 7 bases from J, with 12 bases between.

This rearrangement joins TRBV7-3 to TRBJ2-7; the match to TRBD1 covers 9 bases. V lost 1 base and J lost 2; bases outside the gene matches: 9. CDR1 is SGHTA, CDR2 FQGTGA, per germline. This CDR3 contains 17 residues. The CDR3 nucleotides are TGTGCCAGCAGCTTAAATCCGTGGGGGACAGGGACCTACGAGCAGTACTTC. Its protein product is CASSLNPWGTGTYEQYF. Combining the CDR3 with reference TRBV7-3 and TRBJ2-7 gives the whole variable domain GAGVSQTPSNKVTEKGKYVELRCDPISGHTALYWYRQSLGQGPEFLIYFQGTGAADDSGLPNDRFFAVRPEGSVSTLKIQRTERGDSAVYLCASSLNPWGTGTYEQYFGPGTRLTVT.

Points on this clone: The same CDR3 is also encoded by other DNA sequences in this sample. The chain recombines TRBV6-1 with TRBJ2-7, with D possibly TRBD1 on 6 matching bases. V was clipped by 6 bases and J by 4 bases, with 16 bases between them. The CDR3 spans 14 residues. CDR1 and CDR2 from the germline V gene are MNHNS and SASEGT. CDR3 loop: CASSSLGAGYEQYF. In DNA, the CDR3 is TGTGCCAGCAGCTCCCTGGGGGCTGGTTACGAGCAGTACTTC.

This clone has more than one count but fewer than ten. This chain connects TRBV27 to TRBJ2-3; no definite D call. This CDR3 has 14 amino acids. Trimming took 1 base from V and 2 from J, leaving 7 bases between them. CDR1 and CDR2 (germline): MNHEY, SMNVEV (reference sequence). This CDR3 reads CASSLLRHTDTQYF. In DNA, the CDR3 is TGTGCCAGCAGTTTATTGAGACACACAGATACGCAGTATTTT.

This clone came up once. This chain links TRBV30 with TRBJ1-1, with 7 bases identical to TRBD1. V gave up 8 bases and J gave up 7 bases; unmatched junction bases: 13. This CDR3 has 13 residues. Per the germline V gene, CDR1 is GTSNPN and CDR2 is SVGIG (reference sequence). The CDR3 DNA follows: TGTGCCGAGATACAGGGGCCTTATAGTGAAGCTTTCTTT. Its translation: CAEIQGPYSEAFF.

J is TRBJ1-6 and V is TRBV7-3; 7 bases are a match to TRBD1. The germline V gene has CDR1 SGHTA and CDR2 FQGTGA. J gave up 14 bases and V 5 bases, and 6 bases lay outside the gene matches. This CDR3 has 12 residues. The CDR3 spells CASSRTGESLHF. In DNA form, the CDR3 reads TGTGCCAGCAGCCGTACAGGGGAATCCCTCCACTTT.

This clone has more than one count but fewer than ten. The J gene is TRBJ1-5, the V gene TRBV7-3; D not certain. The CDR3 runs 16 residues. Germline lookup yields CDR1 SGHTA and CDR2 FQGTGA. V was cut by 5 bases and J by 6 bases, with 20 bases left in between. CDR3 nucleotide sequence: TGTGCCAGCAGCCGCGGGAGGGTTTGGGCCAGTCAGCCCCAGCATTTT. It is translated as CASSRGRVWASQPQHF. The complete variable domain, with remaining parts taken from reference TRBV7-3 and TRBJ1-5, reads GAGVSQTPSNKVTEKGKYVELRCDPISGHTALYWYRQSLGQGPEFLIYFQGTGAADDSGLPNDRFFAVRPEGSVSTLKIQRTERGDSAVYLCASSRGRVWASQPQHFGDGTRLSIL.

The rearrangement joins TRBV2 to TRBJ2-7; D perhaps matches TRBD2 (6 bases). The CDR3 consists of 15 residues. CDR1 is SNHLY and CDR2 is FYNNEI in the germline V gene. Trimming shortened V by 8 bases and J by 0 bases, and 17 bases separated the two germline ends. The CDR3 nucleotides read TGTGCCAGCGAGGCGACTGGGGGGAACTCCTACGAGCAGTACTTC. The encoded protein is CASEATGGNSYEQYF.

J is TRBJ1-1 and V is TRBV10-3; maybe TRBD1 (6 bases). CDR3 length: 13 residues. Germline assignment: CDR1 ENHRY and CDR2 SYGVKD. Trimming removed 10 bases at V and 0 bases at J, with 12 bases between. CDR3 nucleotide sequence: TGTGCCACCAGGGACAACCTGAACACTGAAGCTTTCTTT. Translating gives CATRDNLNTEAFF.

The CDR3 DNA reads as TGTGCCAGCAGTCTTACTAAAACCACCGGGGAGCTGTTTTTT. Protein product: CASSLTKTTGELFF. V gene TRBV27 combines with J gene TRBJ2-2; no definite D call. This CDR3 spans 14 amino acids. The germline V gene has CDR1 MNHEY and CDR2 SMNVEV (reference sequence). Between the trimmed V and J ends, which lost 5 bases and 4 bases, there was a span of 11 bases.